This record looks at one TCR beta chain sequence and its context. Germline assignment: CDR1 MNHNY and CDR2 SVGAGI (reference sequence). With 7 bases removed from V and 6 bases from J, the gap between germline ends came to 13 bases. The CDR3 consists of 14 residues. These data belong to a study of blood T cell repertoires in COVID-19. Study context: COVID-19 samples from acute and convalescent phases originated in the United States, Italy and Spain. PBMCs, B-cell-depleted T cells, or T cells were the source of the cDNA or gDNA that made up the material.

Methods used by the authors: Estimated nucleated cell counts came from reference gene primer amplification. The repertoire was sequenced with immunoSEQ multiplex PCR; TCRdb's copy has only in-frame clones and lacks some. V and J calls and clone size follow that table, whereas D and trimming were derived from the DNA. The data contain some 170,000 clones, approximately 80% of them singletons. The chain has TRBV6-6 and TRBJ1-6; D is possibly TRBD1 (6 bases). Sequenced: peripheral blood. The clonotype originates from a woman aged 80 or older with active or convalescent COVID-19. The CDR3 nucleotides are TGTGCCAGCACGGACAGCTTTTTTAATTCACCCCTCCACTTT. Protein: CASTDSFFNSPLHF.